Following are 6 T cell receptor beta chains from one sample sequenced in a study of regulatory T cells in long-lasting Graves disease. Time point meaning: persistent/refractory GD, antithyroid drugs over 5 years with positive TRAb. With RNA extracted from PBMCs as input, the TCR library was made. TCR beta libraries were built with iRepertoire HTBI primers and Arm-PCR of CDR3 regions. TCRdb re-derived calls from the multiplex PCR reads in MiXCR, one entry per CDR3 protein. The repertoire holds 400,000 to 500,000 distinct CDR3 sequences, with 22% as singletons. Sample: peripheral blood mononuclear cells (PBMCs), taken when the disease was refractory, from a patient treated with antithyroid drugs. The receptor set was obtained from a female donor with Graves disease.

At least ten counts were recorded for this clonotype. Here the CDR3 DNA reads TGTGCCACCGGGTCTTCCTACGAGCAGTACTTC. Translation: CATGSSYEQYF. This sequence joins TRBV10-3 and TRBJ2-7; D is unresolved. V gave up 10 bases and J gave up 1 base, with 8 bases separating them. The CDR3 is 11 residues long. Germline V gives CDR1 ENHRY, CDR2 SYGVKD.

The CDR3 sequence is CSARDSGGAYEQYF. CDR3 DNA sequence: TGCAGTGCTAGAGATAGCGGGGGGGCATACGAGCAGTACTTC. V usage is TRBV20-1 and J usage is TRBJ2-7; TRBD2 matches at 11 bases. Germline CDR1 is DFQATT and CDR2 is SNEGSKA (reference sequence). The CDR3 covers 14 residues. The ends lost 0 bases at V and 4 bases at J; junction bases unmatched: 2.

At least ten counts were recorded for this clonotype. CDR3 protein: CASSKRVDYGYTF. The CDR3 region has the DNA TGTGCCAGCAGCAAAAGGGTGGACTATGGCTACACCTTC. The V gene is TRBV7-2, the J gene TRBJ1-2; D is unresolved. CDR3 length: 13 residues. The germline V and J ends were trimmed by 5 bases and 3 bases, with 10 bases remaining between them. CDR1 SGHTA and CDR2 FQGNSA come from the germline V gene.

This clonotype was detected ten times or more. The chain joins TRBV2 to TRBJ1-6; D is ambiguous. Trimming cost V 6 bases and J 0 bases, with 12 bases left between them. There are 16 residues in the CDR3. CDR1 and CDR2 from the germline V gene are SNHLY and FYNNEI. The CDR3 loop is CASSELEPSYNSPLHF. CDR3 nucleotide sequence: TGTGCCAGCAGCGAGCTGGAACCCTCCTATAATTCACCCCTCCACTTT.

The chain is built from TRBV19 and TRBJ1-2; D not certain. The CDR3 has 14 residues. Germline CDR1 and CDR2: LNHDA and SQIVND (reference sequence). V was clipped by 9 bases and J by 0 bases, with 14 bases between them. This chain's CDR3 is CASNPDSPNYGYTF. DNA of the CDR3: TGTGCCAGCAACCCAGACTCGCCTAACTATGGCTACACCTTC. Drawing the rest from reference TRBV19 and TRBJ1-2, the complete variable domain is DGGITQSPKYLFRKEGQNVTLSCEQNLNHDAMYWYRQDPGQGLRLIYYSQIVNDFQKGDIAEGYSVSREKKESFPLTVTSAQKNPTAFYLCASNPDSPNYGYTFGSGTRLTVV.

This clonotype was counted many times. The chain joins TRBV7-2 to TRBJ2-7; D gene unclear. The CDR3 has 14 amino acids. Trimming removed 7 bases from V and 1 base from J, with 14 bases in between. Germline lookup yields CDR1 SGHTA and CDR2 FQGNSA. The CDR3 loop is CASTPAVISYEQYF. CDR3 sequence (DNA): TGTGCCAGCACTCCCGCGGTAATTTCCTACGAGCAGTACTTC.